Below, one T cell receptor beta chain is given with its context. The data are from a study of patients and donors after allogeneic stem cell transplantation. TCRdb ran MiXCR on the RT-PCR reads and lists one entry per CDR3 protein. The sample has 100,000 to 130,000 distinct CDR3 sequences, 35% seen once. This CDR3 is 17 amino acids long. Germline-derived CDR1 and CDR2 are SGHVS and FNYEAQ. The germline V and J ends were trimmed by 5 bases and 0 bases, with 17 bases remaining between them. Sequencing was carried out using blood, either unsorted or a sorted T cell fraction (not recorded which). V usage is TRBV7-6 and J usage is TRBJ2-1, with D possibly TRBD2 on 6 matching bases. The sequence was collected from a human donor who was either an allogeneic HSCT recipient or a stem cell or donor lymphocyte infusion donor (not recorded which). It is not recorded whose cells these are; they may come from a transplant donor. The CDR3 protein is CASSKLGLASSYNEQFF. Written as DNA, the CDR3 is TGTGCCAGCAGCAAGTTGGGACTCGCGAGCTCCTACAATGAGCAGTTCTTC.